The rows below give T cell receptor beta chains drawn from one sample of a study of T cells after yellow fever vaccination. TCRdb processed the 5' RACE reads anew with MiXCR; each CDR3 protein has one entry. The profile shows about 320,000 distinct CDR3 sequences, around 6.8% of them singletons. The sample consisted of PBMCs, taken roughly seven weeks after the first yellow fever vaccination. These TCRs come from a man younger than 35 who received the YFV17D yellow fever vaccine. Both conserved end residues are part of each CDR3. The D gene is left open where the match is weak. The size entry is marked missing in some rows and otherwise reads once, few, many or a size class.

V: TRBV20-1
size: many
J: TRBJ2-7
D: NA
CDR3: CSASGDPFGQYF
DNA: TGCAGTGCTAGTGGGGATCCTTTTGGGCAGTACTTC

V: TRBV3-1
size: few
J: TRBJ2-7
D: NA
CDR3: CASSQGLYEQYF
DNA: TGTGCCAGCAGCCAAGGTTTATACGAGCAGTACTTC

V: TRBV7-2
size: few
J: TRBJ1-2
D: NA
CDR3: CASSLVPGYYGYTF
DNA: TGTGCCAGCAGCTTAGTTCCCGGGTACTATGGCTACACCTTC

V: TRBV25-1
size: few
J: TRBJ1-5
D: NA
CDR3: CASSRGEQPQHF
DNA: TGTGCCAGCAGTCGGGGTGAGCAGCCCCAGCATTTT

V: TRBV18
size: NA
J: TRBJ1-2
D: NA
CDR3: CASSPPSVLYGYTF
DNA: TGTGCCAGCTCACCGCCCTCAGTTCTCTATGGCTACACCTTC

V: TRBV27
size: few
J: TRBJ2-1
D: NA
CDR3: CASSFGDFNNEQFF
DNA: TGTGCCAGCAGTTTCGGGGACTTTAACAATGAGCAGTTCTTC

V: TRBV12-3/TRBV12-4
size: NA
J: TRBJ1-1
D: TRBD1
CDR3: CASSLRGQLNEAFF
DNA: TGTGCCAGCAGTTTGAGGGGACAGCTTAATGAAGCTTTCTTT

V: TRBV6-1
size: many
J: TRBJ2-5
D: NA
CDR3: CASTPRWGEETQYF
DNA: TGTGCCAGCACTCCTAGGTGGGGGGAAGAGACCCAGTACTTC

V: TRBV5-1
size: few
J: TRBJ2-1
D: NA
CDR3: CASSLPDSTVQFF
DNA: TGCGCCAGCAGCCTTCCGGATTCGACAGTACAGTTCTTC

V: TRBV2
size: NA
J: TRBJ2-1
D: TRBD1
CDR3: CASTGTGAYNEQFF
DNA: TGTGCCAGCACAGGGACAGGCGCCTACAATGAGCAGTTCTTC

V: TRBV7-3
size: few
J: TRBJ2-3
D: TRBD1
CDR3: CASSPEGGIADTQYF
DNA: TGTGCCAGCAGCCCTGAAGGGGGCATTGCAGATACGCAGTATTTT

V: TRBV23-1
size: NA
J: TRBJ2-3
D: NA
CDR3: CASGDGTDTQYF
DNA: TGCGCCAGCGGGGACGGGACAGATACGCAGTATTTT

V: TRBV7-6
size: few
J: TRBJ2-1
D: TRBD2
CDR3: CASSPTVAGGPESYNEQFF
DNA: TGTGCCAGCAGCCCGACAGTAGCGGGGGGGCCTGAATCCTACAATGAGCAGTTCTTC

V: TRBV12-3/TRBV12-4
size: many
J: TRBJ2-1
D: NA
CDR3: CASSLGLMESEQFF
DNA: TGTGCCAGCAGTTTAGGACTGATGGAAAGTGAGCAGTTCTTC

V: TRBV5-1
size: many
J: TRBJ1-2
D: NA
CDR3: CASSYGDYYGYTF
DNA: TGCGCCAGCAGCTACGGGGACTACTATGGCTACACCTTC

V: TRBV5-4
size: few
J: TRBJ2-3
D: TRBD2
CDR3: CASSPVGGASDTQYF
DNA: TGTGCCAGCAGCCCCGTCGGGGGGGCTTCGGATACGCAGTATTTT

V: TRBV12-3/TRBV12-4
size: few
J: TRBJ1-6
D: NA
CDR3: CASRIFSGSPLHF
DNA: TGTGCCAGCAGGATCTTCTCCGGATCACCCCTCCACTTT

V: TRBV4-1
size: many
J: TRBJ2-1
D: NA
CDR3: CASSQPTNEQFF
DNA: TGCGCCAGCAGCCAACCAACCAATGAGCAGTTCTTC

V: TRBV11-2
size: many
J: TRBJ2-5
D: TRBD1
CDR3: CASSLDRDRGRAETQYF
DNA: TGTGCCAGCAGCTTAGATCGGGACAGGGGGCGCGCAGAGACCCAGTACTTC

V: TRBV4-2
size: few
J: TRBJ2-1
D: NA
CDR3: CASSPGVQDYNEQFF
DNA: TGTGCCAGCAGCCCAGGGGTACAGGACTACAATGAGCAGTTCTTC

V: TRBV29-1
size: NA
J: TRBJ1-2
D: NA
CDR3: CSAETGWGGYTF
DNA: TGCAGCGCCGAAACCGGTTGGGGTGGCTACACCTTC

V: TRBV11-2
size: few
J: TRBJ2-2
D: NA
CDR3: CASSLGRGSGTGELFF
DNA: TGTGCCAGCAGCTTAGGAAGGGGTAGCGGTACCGGGGAGCTGTTTTTT

V: TRBV29-1
size: many
J: TRBJ2-2
D: NA
CDR3: CSVGVGDTDTGELFF
DNA: TGCAGCGTTGGGGTGGGGGACACGGACACCGGGGAGCTGTTTTTT

V: TRBV7-9
size: many
J: TRBJ2-3
D: NA
CDR3: CASRPSASGTDTQYF
DNA: TGTGCCAGCAGACCAAGCGCGTCCGGCACAGATACGCAGTATTTT

V: TRBV4-3
size: NA
J: TRBJ2-2
D: TRBD2
CDR3: CASSLGLAGANTGELFF
DNA: TGCGCCAGCAGCCTGGGACTAGCGGGGGCGAACACCGGGGAGCTGTTTTTT

V: TRBV5-1
size: NA
J: TRBJ2-5
D: NA
CDR3: CASSPTRGQETQYF
DNA: TGCGCCAGCAGCCCGACCCGGGGGCAAGAGACCCAGTACTTC

V: TRBV2
size: NA
J: TRBJ1-6
D: NA
CDR3: CASRGSYNSPLHF
DNA: TGTGCCAGCAGGGGATCCTATAATTCACCCCTCCACTTT

V: TRBV5-6
size: NA
J: TRBJ1-5
D: NA
CDR3: CASNARTDSNQPQHF
DNA: TGTGCCAGCAACGCCCGGACGGATAGCAATCAGCCCCAGCATTTT

V: TRBV5-8
size: NA
J: TRBJ1-4
D: NA
CDR3: CASSLGQVVGEKLFF
DNA: TGTGCCAGCAGCTTGGGACAGGTAGTAGGTGAAAAACTGTTTTTT

V: TRBV30
size: NA
J: TRBJ1-1
D: NA
CDR3: CAWSLSGFTEAFF
DNA: TGTGCCTGGAGTCTGTCAGGGTTCACTGAAGCTTTCTTT

V: TRBV6-2/TRBV6-3
size: NA
J: TRBJ1-5
D: NA
CDR3: CASSYASPQHF
DNA: TGTGCCAGCAGTTACGCGTCGCCCCAGCATTTT

V: TRBV27
size: many
J: TRBJ1-6
D: NA
CDR3: CASSFQGFSNSPLHF
DNA: TGTGCCAGCAGTTTTCAGGGTTTCTCTAATTCACCCCTCCACTTT

V: TRBV24-1
size: few
J: TRBJ1-2
D: NA
CDR3: CATSDYQIPYGYTF
DNA: TGTGCCACCAGTGATTATCAGATTCCCTATGGCTACACCTTC

V: TRBV5-4
size: NA
J: TRBJ1-1
D: NA
CDR3: CASSLEGVNTEAFF
DNA: TGTGCCAGCAGCTTGGAAGGGGTGAACACTGAAGCTTTCTTT

V: TRBV11-3
size: NA
J: TRBJ1-1
D: NA
CDR3: CASSLDGTVNTEAFF
DNA: TGTGCCAGCAGCTTAGATGGGACGGTGAACACTGAAGCTTTCTTT

V: TRBV28
size: few
J: TRBJ2-3
D: NA
CDR3: CATLRPGSDTQYF
DNA: TGTGCCACCCTGAGACCCGGTAGCGATACGCAGTATTTT

V: TRBV4-1
size: few
J: TRBJ1-1
D: NA
CDR3: CASSQVHSGGITEAFF
DNA: TGCGCCAGCAGCCAAGTTCATTCTGGGGGAATCACTGAAGCTTTCTTT

V: TRBV6-5
size: NA
J: TRBJ1-2
D: NA
CDR3: CASSYPQPSLGGYTF
DNA: TGTGCCAGCAGTTACCCCCAGCCCTCATTGGGGGGCTACACCTTC

V: TRBV15
size: few
J: TRBJ2-7
D: NA
CDR3: CATSRGFSSYEQYF
DNA: TGTGCCACCAGCAGAGGATTTAGCTCCTACGAGCAGTACTTC

V: TRBV12-3/TRBV12-4
size: NA
J: TRBJ1-6
D: TRBD1
CDR3: CASSFTGQGNSPLHF
DNA: TGTGCCAGCAGTTTTACGGGACAGGGAAACTCACCCCTCCACTTT

V: TRBV6-6
size: NA
J: TRBJ2-7
D: NA
CDR3: CASTLGGLYEQYF
DNA: TGTGCCAGCACCCTCGGGGGGCTCTACGAGCAGTACTTC

V: TRBV20-1
size: few
J: TRBJ1-2
D: TRBD1
CDR3: CSAEWTGGYYGYTF
DNA: TGCAGTGCTGAATGGACAGGGGGATACTATGGCTACACCTTC

V: TRBV7-3
size: many
J: TRBJ2-3
D: NA
CDR3: CASSTGNTDTQYF
DNA: TGTGCCAGCAGCACAGGGAACACAGATACGCAGTATTTT

V: TRBV6-5
size: NA
J: TRBJ2-6
D: NA
CDR3: CASSYKYTNAGANVLTF
DNA: TGTGCCAGCAGTTACAAATACACCAACGCTGGGGCCAACGTCCTGACTTTC

V: TRBV29-1
size: NA
J: TRBJ1-2
D: NA
CDR3: CCVGYYTF
DNA: TGCTGCGTTGGTTACTACACCTTC

V: TRBV9
size: NA
J: TRBJ2-5
D: NA
CDR3: CASSPRTAETQYF
DNA: TGTGCCAGCAGCCCCCGGACTGCGGAGACCCAGTACTTC

V: TRBV29-1
size: NA
J: TRBJ1-2
D: TRBD1
CDR3: CSVVGGTGSYGYTF
DNA: TGCAGCGTTGTGGGCGGGACAGGGTCCTATGGCTACACCTTC

V: TRBV30
size: many
J: TRBJ2-2
D: TRBD1
CDR3: CASAPRTGLSGELFF
DNA: TGTGCCTCAGCACCTCGGACAGGGCTATCCGGGGAGCTGTTTTTT

V: TRBV7-8
size: many
J: TRBJ1-5
D: NA
CDR3: CASSPKPDSNQPQHF
DNA: TGTGCCAGCAGCCCGAAGCCGGATAGCAATCAGCCCCAGCATTTT

V: TRBV13
size: NA
J: TRBJ1-2
D: NA
CDR3: CASSQGGVRYGYTF
DNA: TGTGCCAGCAGCCAGGGCGGGGTTCGCTATGGCTACACCTTC

V: TRBV20-1
size: few
J: TRBJ1-4
D: TRBD1
CDR3: CSARPGGPEKLFF
DNA: TGCAGTGCTAGGCCAGGGGGCCCTGAAAAACTGTTTTTT

V: TRBV18
size: NA
J: TRBJ2-2
D: TRBD1
CDR3: CASSPRGQLVNTGELFF
DNA: TGTGCCAGCTCACCGAGGGGACAGCTTGTAAACACCGGGGAGCTGTTTTTT

V: TRBV6-5
size: few
J: TRBJ2-2
D: TRBD2
CDR3: CASSYSSGEATGELFF
DNA: TGTGCCAGCAGTTACTCAAGCGGGGAAGCGACCGGGGAGCTGTTTTTT

V: TRBV12-3/TRBV12-4
size: many
J: TRBJ1-2
D: NA
CDR3: CASSTKGYGYTF
DNA: TGTGCCAGCAGTACCAAGGGCTATGGCTACACCTTC

V: TRBV4-1
size: many
J: TRBJ1-4
D: TRBD1
CDR3: CASSQENRGFEKLFF
DNA: TGCGCCAGCAGCCAAGAAAACAGGGGTTTTGAAAAACTGTTTTTT

V: TRBV6-2/TRBV6-3
size: few
J: TRBJ2-3
D: TRBD1
CDR3: CASSFPGQGYSTDTQYF
DNA: TGTGCCAGCAGTTTCCCCGGACAGGGGTATAGCACAGATACGCAGTATTTT

V: TRBV4-1
size: few
J: TRBJ1-2
D: NA
CDR3: CASSQDPTENYGYTF
DNA: TGCGCCAGCAGCCAAGACCCGACGGAGAACTATGGCTACACCTTC